This T cell receptor beta chain comes out of a study of T cell responses to AZD1222 COVID-19 vaccine. Study observations and caveats: Reportedly, nearly half of unique spike TCRs recognized epitopes outside B.1.351/B.1.1.7 mutations. Only 6 or 7 people who got AZD1222 tested seropositive at baseline.

Germline CDR1 and CDR2: SEHNR and FQNEAQ (reference sequence). This CDR3 is built from 13 residues. Trimming stripped 5 bases from V and 4 bases from J, with 8 bases between. Method: immunoSEQ multiplex PCR; TCRdb's copy keeps in-frame clones and lacks some. The sample lists 100,000 to 110,000 clones, about 88% occurring once. This clone was counted a single time. Its target is unknown. V is TRBV7-9 and J is TRBJ1-4; D possibly corresponds to TRBD1 (6 bases). This sample comprised peripheral blood, obtained on day 0 of AZD1222 vaccination. The source of this sequence is an adult in good health. CDR3 protein: CASSGQINEKLFF. In nucleotides, the CDR3 is TGTGCCAGCAGCGGACAGATTAATGAAAAACTGTTTTTT.